Presented here are 24 T cell receptor beta chains from one specimen sequenced in a study of cytomegalovirus exposure and HLA in healthy donors (dated by TCRdb to about 2017). To prepare the library, the immunoSEQ multiplex PCR assay was applied. A mixture of 60 forward primers for TCR Vbeta segments and 13 reverse primers for TCR Jbeta segments was used in the multiplex PCR. The table was pulled from immuneACCESS by TCRdb, which kept in-frame rearrangements only. Such tables lose some clones; where checked, under half of the loss comes from unresolved V genes, and the rest has no known cause. Present in this sample are roughly 200,000 clones, more than 60% of which were seen just once. The ten largest make up less than 4.5% of the sample. The source material was PBMCs. Receptors originate from a woman in her fifties or sixties in good health and CMV-seropositive.

The chain couples TRBV11-3 to TRBJ1-1; 7 nucleotides agree with TRBD1. After removal of 6 bases from V and 5 bases from J, the junction contained 12 bases not matched to a gene. Per germline, CDR1 SGHNT and CDR2 YENEEA. The length of the CDR3 is 15 residues. CDR3 DNA: TGTGCCAGCAGGGAAGAACAGGGGACGGGGACTGAAGCTTTCTTT. Encoded protein: CASREEQGTGTEAFF.

The V and J genes are TRBV7-2 and TRBJ2-2; 10 nucleotides align to TRBD1. Germline V gene data show CDR1 as SGHTA and CDR2 as FQGNSA. This CDR3 is built from 16 residues. V lost 5 bases and J lost 6; bases outside the gene matches: 9. The CDR3 DNA sequence: TGTGCCAGCAGCCCTCGGGGACAGGGGTTGCCCGGGGAGCTGTTTTTT. The encoded protein is CASSPRGQGLPGELFF.

The rearrangement uses TRBV7-2 and TRBJ1-4; a weak D match, TRBD1 (5 bases). The CDR3 covers 12 residues. Germline V gene data show CDR1 as SGHTA and CDR2 as FQGNSA. V lost 0 bases and J lost 12, with 8 bases in between. CDR3 amino acids: CASSLAGGELFF. The CDR3 DNA sequence: TGTGCCAGCAGCTTAGCGGGGGGGGAACTGTTTTTT.

This clone has only a few counts. The chain has TRBV7-9 and TRBJ2-5; 7 nucleotides match TRBD2. From germline, CDR1 is SEHNR and CDR2 FQNEAQ (reference sequence). The CDR3 is 18 amino acids. The V gene end was trimmed by 4 bases and the J gene end by 5 bases; junction bases not matched to a gene: 19. The CDR3 reads CASSSQALGRERSETQYF. In nucleotides, the CDR3 is TGTGCCAGCAGCTCCCAGGCACTTGGGCGGGAGAGGTCGGAGACCCAGTACTTC. The whole variable domain, filled in from reference TRBV7-9 and TRBJ2-5, reads DTGVSQNPRHKITKRGQNVTFRCDPISEHNRLYWYRQTLGQGPEFLTYFQNEAQLEKSRLLSDRFSAERPKGSFSTLEIQRTEQGDSAMYLCASSSQALGRERSETQYFGPGTRLLVL.

In this sample, this clone turned up a few times. The CDR3 bases are TGTGCCACCCGGGGGGGCGGAGATACGCAGTATTTT. This sequence encodes CATRGGGDTQYF. The chain joins TRBV10-3 to TRBJ2-3; 8 nucleotides agree with TRBD2. The germline CDR1 and CDR2 sequences are ENHRY and SYGVKD. V shed 10 bases and J 5 bases; nucleotides not matched to a gene: 5. The CDR3 runs 12 residues.

The chain links TRBV10-3 to TRBJ1-2; D remains unclear. The CDR3 is 14 residues long. Trimming shortened V by 7 bases and J by 4 bases, and 16 bases separated the two germline ends. Germline lookup yields CDR1 ENHRY and CDR2 SYGVKD. CDR3 in amino acids: CAIKSMQDTYGYTF. DNA of the CDR3: TGTGCCATCAAGTCAATGCAGGATACCTATGGCTACACCTTC.

A note on this clone: Its ends do not fully match the called genes, so a read error is possible. The chain joins TRBV29-1 to TRBJ2-4; 10 bases match TRBD1. Germline CDR1 reads SQVTM; CDR2 reads ANQGSEA. The CDR3 spans 12 residues. The CDR3 bases are TGCAGCGTGGACAGGGGGGGAAACAGTCAGTACTTC. This sequence encodes CSVDRGGNSQYF.

CDR3 in DNA: TGTGCCAGCAAAGGGCGGGGGTGGTGGTACTTC. Its protein is CASKGRGWWYF. The chain uses TRBV21-1 and TRBJ2-7; the D call of TRBD2 is as the table states it, not checked on the DNA. TRBV21-1 corresponds to a pseudogene. The CDR3 runs to 11 residues.

The chain links TRBV30 to TRBJ1-4; D might be TRBD1 (5 bases). CDR3 length equals 13 residues. Deletions cut 4 bases from V and 10 bases from J, with 16 bases between. Germline V gene data show CDR1 as GTSNPN and CDR2 as SVGIG (reference sequence). The CDR3 DNA follows: TGTGCCTGGAATAACCTACAGGCCACAAAACTGTTTTTT. This gives the protein CAWNNLQATKLFF. Full variable domain (outside the CDR3, taken from reference TRBV30 and TRBJ1-4): SQTIHQWPATLVQPVGSPLSLECTVEGTSNPNLYWYRQAAGRGLQLLFYSVGIGQISSEVPQNLSASRPQDRQFILSSKKLLLSDSGFYLCAWNNLQATKLFFGSGTQLSVL.

The J gene is TRBJ2-3, the V gene TRBV18, with D unresolved. Germline-derived CDR1 and CDR2 are KGHSH and LQKENI. The CDR3 has 11 residues. V dropped 6 bases and J dropped 5 bases, with 6 bases sitting between them. CDR3 protein: CASSLLDTQYF. The CDR3 region has the DNA TGTGCCAGCTCGCTACTAGATACGCAGTATTTT. Full variable domain (rest looked up from reference TRBV18 and TRBJ2-3): NAGVMQNPRHLVRRRGQEARLRCSPMKGHSHVYWYRQLPEEGLKFMVYLQKENIIDESGMPKERFSAEFPKEGPSILRIQQVVRGDSAAYFCASSLLDTQYFGPGTRLTVL.

This clone was seen once. The chain employs TRBV5-4 and TRBJ2-7; maybe TRBD2 (5 bases). The CDR3 consists of 14 residues. Between the trimmed V and J ends, which lost 2 bases and 5 bases, there was a span of 14 bases. Germline V gives CDR1 SGHNT, CDR2 YYREEE (reference sequence). This chain's CDR3 is CASSFPGNLNEQYF. CDR3 coding DNA: TGTGCCAGCAGCTTTCCGGGGAATCTGAACGAGCAGTACTTC.

This clone was recorded only once. V gene TRBV4-1 combines with J gene TRBJ2-7, with a tentative D call TRBD1 (6 bases). Germline CDR1 is MGHRA and CDR2 is YSYEKL. Trimming took off 4 bases at V and 2 bases at J, with 12 bases between the two ends. The CDR3 is made up of 14 amino acids. The CDR3 region is CASSLGTLTYEQYF. The CDR3 DNA follows: TGCGCCAGCAGCCTCGGGACACTCACCTACGAGCAGTACTTC.

Turning to this clone: The same CDR3 can be traced to other DNA sequences in this sample. The chain recombines TRBV28 with TRBJ2-7; 8 nucleotides agree with TRBD1. Unmatched junction bases numbered 7, after V lost 3 bases and J lost 6 bases. Per the germline V gene, CDR1 is MDHEN and CDR2 is SYDVKM. The CDR3 contains 14 residues. The CDR3 DNA reads as TGTGCCAGCAGTTTCTCGGCAGGGGGCCCCGAGCAGTACTTC. This translates into CASSFSAGGPEQYF. Based on the CDR3 plus reference TRBV28 and TRBJ2-7, the full variable domain is DVKVTQSSRYLVKRTGEKVFLECVQDMDHENMFWYRQDPGLGLRLIYFSYDVKMKEKGDIPEGYSVSREKKERFSLILESASTNQTSMYLCASSFSAGGPEQYFGPGTRLTVT.

This clone was seen only once. The chain links TRBV9 to TRBJ2-3; a weak D match, TRBD2 (6 bases). Per germline, CDR1 SGDLS and CDR2 YYNGEE. The CDR3 loop spans 15 amino acids. The V gene lost 3 bases and the J gene lost 0 bases, with 11 bases spanning the gap. The CDR3 loop reads CASSAGLYSTDTQYF. CDR3 DNA sequence: TGTGCCAGCAGCGCGGGACTGTATAGCACAGATACGCAGTATTTT.

The CDR3 nucleotides read TGTGCCAGTAGCCGGGTTGCTGGAAACACCATATATTTT. It encodes CASSRVAGNTIYF. V usage is TRBV19 and J usage is TRBJ1-3, with D hard to call. V shed 6 bases and J shed 2 bases, with 8 bases lying between them. CDR1 and CDR2 (germline): LNHDA, SQIVND (reference sequence). CDR3 length equals 13 residues. Full variable domain (outside the CDR3, taken from reference TRBV19 and TRBJ1-3): DGGITQSPKYLFRKEGQNVTLSCEQNLNHDAMYWYRQDPGQGLRLIYYSQIVNDFQKGDIAEGYSVSREKKESFPLTVTSAQKNPTAFYLCASSRVAGNTIYFGEGSWLTVV.

CDR3 sequence reads: CASSQQGNGQPQHF. CDR3 DNA: TGTGCCAGCAGCCAACAGGGTAACGGTCAGCCCCAGCATTTT. The chain links TRBV14 to TRBJ1-5, with a tentative D call TRBD1 (5 bases). V lost 2 bases and J lost 6, with 11 bases in between. CDR1 SGHDN and CDR2 FVKESK come from the germline V gene. The CDR3 covers 14 residues.

The genes are TRBV19 and TRBJ2-5, with 10 positions matching TRBD1. The J call is uncertain, as TRBJ2-7 better fits the DNA end. The length of the CDR3 is 14 residues. The germline gives CDR1 LNHDA, CDR2 SQIVND (reference sequence). DNA for the CDR3: TGTGCCACCGGGACAGGGGCTTACGAGAGCGAGCAGTACTTC. Encoded protein: CATGTGAYESEQYF.

On this clone itself: One junction end disagrees with the germline gene, perhaps due to a read error. The chain has TRBV4-3 and TRBJ2-6; weak D call: TRBD1 (5 bases). This CDR3 has 16 amino acids. Germline CDR1 LGHNA, CDR2 YSLEER. The CDR3 DNA is TGCGCCAGCAGCCAAGAGGGGATAACTGGGGCCAACGGCCTGACTTTC. Translating gives CASSQEGITGANGLTF.

The rearrangement joins TRBV10-3 to TRBJ2-1, with 8 bases matching TRBD1. The germline gives CDR1 ENHRY, CDR2 SYGVKD. This CDR3 has 16 residues. The V segment lost 3 bases and the J segment 8 bases; nucleotides outside the gene matches: 12. The CDR3 reads CAISEDLPGQDYEQFF. The CDR3 DNA follows: TGTGCCATCAGTGAAGATCTACCGGGACAGGACTATGAGCAGTTCTTC.

The chain recombines TRBV7-3 with TRBJ2-5; perhaps TRBD2 as D (5 bases). This CDR3 spans 11 amino acids. The germline V and J ends were trimmed by 5 bases and 5 bases, with 6 bases remaining between them. Germline CDR1 is SGHTA and CDR2 is FQGTGA. The CDR3 nucleotides are TGTGCCAGCAGCCCGGGGGAGACCCAGTACTTC. Amino acid sequence: CASSPGETQYF.

With respect to this clone: One end of the junction is discordant with germline, which a read error may explain. This chain joins TRBV2 and TRBJ1-1, with 9 bases fitting TRBD1. Germline V lookup: CDR1 SNHLY, CDR2 FYNNEI. The CDR3 is 12 amino acids. As DNA, the CDR3 is TGTGCCAGCAGTGACTTGGGACAGGGAGGCAGATTT. Translating gives CASSDLGQGGRF.

The chain carries TRBV2 and TRBJ1-2, with a possible D match to TRBD1 (5 bases). With 3 bases removed from V and 0 bases from J, the gap between germline ends came to 8 bases. The CDR3 is 14 amino acids. In germline, CDR1 is SNHLY, CDR2 FYNNEI. The DNA for the CDR3 is TGTGCCAGCAGTGAGGGGGGACCTAACTATGGCTACACCTTC. Translation: CASSEGGPNYGYTF.

V gene TRBV5-1 combines with J gene TRBJ1-2, with D perhaps TRBD1 (5 bases). Germline CDR1 SGHRS, CDR2 YFSETQ. The germline V and J ends were trimmed by 0 bases and 0 bases, with 9 bases remaining between them. The CDR3 runs 15 residues. The CDR3 protein is CASSLDRRANYGYTF. Written as DNA, the CDR3 is TGCGCCAGCAGCTTGGATCGCAGGGCTAACTATGGCTACACCTTC.

This clone was counted once. The CDR3 DNA is TGTGCCTGGCGCAACCCCGGGGGGAACAGGGATGAAAAACTGTTTTTT. This translates into CAWRNPGGNRDEKLFF. V and J are TRBV30 and TRBJ1-4; maybe TRBD1 (6 bases). Trimming took off 5 bases at V and 6 bases at J, with 22 bases between the two ends. The CDR3 consists of 16 residues. Germline assignment: CDR1 GTSNPN and CDR2 SVGIG (reference sequence).